This passage covers 5 T cell receptor beta chains from one sample sequenced in a study of cytomegalovirus exposure and HLA in healthy donors. PCR involved 60 Vbeta and 13 Jbeta primers. The data were produced by immunoSEQ multiplex PCR, yet TCRdb's version contains in-frame clones alone and is incomplete. The sample shows about 110,000 clones, less than 85% of them seen only once. The material sequenced was PBMCs. All receptors come from a man in his forties or fifties in good health and CMV-seropositive.

The rearrangement links TRBV7-9 to TRBJ1-1; D not resolved. V shed 4 bases and J shed 4 bases, with 13 bases lying between them. Per the germline V gene, CDR1 is SEHNR and CDR2 is FQNEAQ (reference sequence). CDR3 length equals 14 residues. In DNA, the CDR3 is TGTGCCAGCAGCTCCCGTTATCTAACCACTGAAGCTTTCTTT. As protein: CASSSRYLTTEAFF.

The V and J genes are TRBV7-2 and TRBJ2-1; TRBD1 aligns across 10 bases. The length of the CDR3 is 15 residues. The trim removed 5 bases at V and 7 bases at J, leaving 8 bases unmatched. Germline CDR1 and CDR2: SGHTA and FQGNSA. CDR3 protein: CASSPPDRGGNEQFF. CDR3 coding DNA: TGTGCCAGCAGCCCACCGGACAGGGGGGGGAATGAGCAGTTCTTC. Drawing the rest from reference TRBV7-2 and TRBJ2-1, the complete variable domain is GAGVSQSPSNKVTEKGKDVELRCDPISGHTALYWYRQSLGQGLEFLIYFQGNSAPDKSGLPSDRFSAERTGGSVSTLTIQRTQQEDSAVYLCASSPPDRGGNEQFFGPGTRLTVL.

This chain connects TRBV21-1 to TRBJ2-7; TRBD1, as called in the table, went unchecked against the DNA. TRBV21-1 is a listed pseudogene. The CDR3 spans 14 residues. CDR3 coding DNA: TGTGCCAGCAGCAAAGGGGACAGGGTGGACGAGCAGTACTTC. It translates to CASSKGDRVDEQYF.

This clone has only a few counts. The chain joins TRBV4-3 to TRBJ2-7; tentative D call: TRBD1 (6 bases). CDR1 and CDR2 from the germline V gene are LGHNA and YSLEER. The CDR3 consists of 12 residues. V shed 1 base and J shed 7 bases, with 8 bases lying between them. The CDR3 sequence is CASSQGGREQYF. The CDR3 nucleotides are TGCGCCAGCAGCCAAGGGGGGCGGGAGCAGTACTTC.

This chain links TRBV19 with TRBJ2-7; D remains unclear. Germline V gene lookup returns CDR1 LNHDA and CDR2 SQIVND (reference sequence). The germline V and J ends were trimmed by 0 bases and 7 bases, with 10 bases remaining between them. This CDR3 contains 13 residues. Here the CDR3 reads CASSIEGPREQYF. The CDR3 DNA reads TGTGCCAGTAGTATAGAGGGCCCCCGGGAGCAGTACTTC.